The next 17 T cell receptor beta chains were all read from a single sample in a study of shared clonotypes between healthy human individuals. TCRdb keeps only in-frame clones here, not all; method: immunoSEQ multiplex PCR. This sample has hundreds of thousands of clones; about four fifths occur once, and the top ten carry roughly 13%. Sequencing was done on a sample of PBMCs. These receptors all stem from a woman in her 40s in good health. Some clones in this sample may be carry-over from other donors' samples.

This chain joins TRBV28 and TRBJ2-7; D might be TRBD1 (5 bases). CDR1 and CDR2 from the germline V gene are MDHEN and SYDVKM. V dropped 9 bases and J dropped 5 bases, with 14 bases sitting between them. The CDR3 contains 12 residues. The CDR3 reads CASNWQGDEQYF. CDR3 bases: TGTGCCAGTAATTGGCAGGGCGACGAGCAGTACTTC.

V is TRBV29-1 and J is TRBJ2-7; the D gene is possibly TRBD2 (5 bases). Germline CDR1 is SQVTM and CDR2 is ANQGSEA. The CDR3 has 13 amino acids. Trimming took off 5 bases at V and 0 bases at J, with 11 bases between the two ends. CDR3 in amino acids: CSVPGSFSYEQYF. For the CDR3, the DNA is TGCAGCGTTCCGGGATCCTTCTCCTACGAGCAGTACTTC.

This sequence joins TRBV7-3 and TRBJ2-5; 7 bases fit TRBD2. Germline CDR1 is SGHTA and CDR2 is FQGTGA. Trimming cost V 4 bases and J 5 bases; bases outside gene matches: 4. The CDR3 length is 13 residues. The CDR3 protein is CASSSVAGETQYF. The DNA of the CDR3 is TGTGCCAGCAGCTCCGTAGCGGGCGAGACCCAGTACTTC.

The chain recombines TRBV4-1 with TRBJ2-2, with D possibly TRBD1 on 6 matching bases. Trimming pared 0 bases from V and 5 bases from J, leaving 13 bases between. This CDR3 region has 16 residues. The germline gives CDR1 MGHRA, CDR2 YSYEKL. CDR3 bases: TGCGCCAGCAGCCAAGATGGAAGGGGGTGGACCGGGGAGCTGTTTTTT. It encodes CASSQDGRGWTGELFF.

This chain uses TRBV30 with TRBJ1-4; D may be TRBD1 (6 bases). The germline CDR1 and CDR2 sequences are GTSNPN and SVGIG (reference sequence). The CDR3 is 15 residues long. Trimming removed 2 bases at V and 6 bases at J, with 16 bases between. CDR3 protein: CAWSPKTGQYEKLFF. Here the CDR3 DNA reads TGTGCCTGGAGTCCAAAGACAGGTCAATATGAAAAACTGTTTTTT. Full variable domain (remainder filled in from reference TRBV30 and TRBJ1-4): SQTIHQWPATLVQPVGSPLSLECTVEGTSNPNLYWYRQAAGRGLQLLFYSVGIGQISSEVPQNLSASRPQDRQFILSSKKLLLSDSGFYLCAWSPKTGQYEKLFFGSGTQLSVL.

The chain employs TRBV30 and TRBJ1-2; D is unclear. The CDR3 loop spans 14 amino acids. Trimming left V 0 bases short and J 8 bases short, with 16 bases between. Germline V CDR1 and CDR2: GTSNPN, SVGIG (reference sequence). The chain's CDR3 is CAWSVQSRLWGYTF. In DNA form, the CDR3 reads TGTGCCTGGAGTGTACAGTCCCGCCTTTGGGGCTACACCTTC. Variable domain in full (rest from reference TRBV30 and TRBJ1-2): SQTIHQWPATLVQPVGSPLSLECTVEGTSNPNLYWYRQAAGRGLQLLFYSVGIGQISSEVPQNLSASRPQDRQFILSSKKLLLSDSGFYLCAWSVQSRLWGYTFGSGTRLTVV.

The chain recombines TRBV5-4 with TRBJ2-7; 8 nucleotides match TRBD2. This CDR3 is 16 amino acids long. Germline CDR1 reads SGHNT; CDR2 reads YYREEE (reference sequence). Losses at the gene ends were 4 bases for V and 3 bases for J; bases not matched to a gene: 12. CDR3 sequence (DNA): TGTGCCAGCAGCACAGGAAGGGGCGGGAGGCACTACGAGCAGTACTTC. It encodes CASSTGRGGRHYEQYF. Based on the CDR3 plus reference TRBV5-4 and TRBJ2-7, the full variable domain is ETGVTQSPTHLIKTRGQQVTLRCSSQSGHNTVSWYQQALGQGPQFIFQYYREEENGRGNFPPRFSGLQFPNYSSELNVNALELDDSALYLCASSTGRGGRHYEQYFGPGTRLTVT.

V and J are TRBV28 and TRBJ2-1; D is tentatively TRBD1 or TRBD2 (5 bases each). CDR1 MDHEN and CDR2 SYDVKM come from the germline V gene. V lost 7 bases and J lost 5, with 18 bases in between. The CDR3 sequence is 15 residues long. The CDR3 reads CASITPRDANNEQFF. As DNA, the CDR3 is TGTGCCAGCATTACACCCCGGGACGCGAACAATGAGCAGTTCTTC. Full variable domain (remainder filled in from reference TRBV28 and TRBJ2-1): DVKVTQSSRYLVKRTGEKVFLECVQDMDHENMFWYRQDPGLGLRLIYFSYDVKMKEKGDIPEGYSVSREKKERFSLILESASTNQTSMYLCASITPRDANNEQFFGPGTRLTVL.

V gene TRBV11-2 combines with J gene TRBJ2-7, with a possible D match to TRBD1 (5 bases). This CDR3 has 16 amino acids. CDR1 and CDR2 (germline): SGHAT, FQNNGV. V was clipped by 1 base and J by 1 base, with 14 bases between them. CDR3 residues: CASSLAYQGGSYEQYF. The CDR3 nucleotides are TGTGCCAGCAGCTTAGCCTATCAGGGCGGTTCCTACGAGCAGTACTTC.

The chain recombines TRBV7-3 with TRBJ2-1; 8 bases agree with TRBD1. V shed 4 bases, J shed 0 bases, and the junction held 5 bases outside the gene matches. The CDR3 has 16 amino acids. CDR1 and CDR2 from the germline V gene are SGHTA and FQGTGA. CDR3 nucleotides: TGTGCCAGCAGCTCCCGGACAGGGAGCTCCTACAATGAGCAGTTCTTC. Translated: CASSSRTGSSYNEQFF.

The chain is built from TRBV18 and TRBJ2-5; TRBD1 agrees at 11 bases. The DNA end is a closer match to TRBJ2-7, so the J assignment may be wrong. This CDR3 has 15 residues. Germline CDR1 and CDR2: KGHSH and LQKENI. The CDR3 DNA reads TGTGCCAGCACGGACCGGACAGGGGGCATTTACGAGCAGTACTTC. This codes for CASTDRTGGIYEQYF.

The chain recombines TRBV5-1 with TRBJ2-7; D is unresolved. V lost 0 bases, J lost 3 bases, and 13 bases lay in between. The CDR3 covers 15 residues. Germline V lookup: CDR1 SGHRS, CDR2 YFSETQ. The CDR3 loop is CASSLEGPSRYEQYF. CDR3 sequence (DNA): TGCGCCAGCAGCTTGGAAGGGCCATCTCGCTACGAGCAGTACTTC.

The sample holds one count of this clone. The chain employs TRBV21-1 and TRBJ2-7; the D call TRBD2 from the table was never checked on the DNA. TRBV21-1 is a pseudogene segment. This CDR3 region has 15 residues. In DNA form, the CDR3 reads TGTGCCAGCAGCAAAGAGGAGGGATCCTCCTACGAGCAGTACTTC. This encodes CASSKEEGSSYEQYF.

This chain uses TRBV7-2 with TRBJ2-1; no clear D gene. Germline V lookup: CDR1 SGHTA, CDR2 FQGNSA. V lost 5 bases to trimming and J lost 3 bases, with 11 bases between them. The CDR3 extends over 14 amino acids. The CDR3 DNA is TGTGCCAGCAGCCTAGTAACCCACTACAATGAGCAGTTCTTC. Translating it yields CASSLVTHYNEQFF.

This chain connects TRBV2 to TRBJ2-2; 10 nucleotides agree with TRBD2. The germline V gene encodes CDR1 SNHLY and CDR2 FYNNEI. The V and J ends lost 3 bases and 1 base, in that order; junction bases with no gene match: 2. The CDR3 sequence is 16 residues long. Written as DNA, the CDR3 is TGTGCCAGCAGTGATGGGACTAGCGTGAACACCGGGGAGCTGTTTTTT. It encodes CASSDGTSVNTGELFF.

This chain joins TRBV5-4 and TRBJ2-2; 7 bases agree with TRBD1. Germline lookup yields CDR1 SGHNT and CDR2 YYREEE (reference sequence). The V and J ends lost 5 bases and 5 bases, in that order; junction bases with no gene match: 9. The length of the CDR3 is 15 residues. CDR3 sequence reads: CASRFDRERTGELFF. CDR3 nucleotides: TGTGCCAGCAGATTCGACAGGGAGAGGACCGGGGAGCTGTTTTTT.

The chain has TRBV7-8 and TRBJ1-1; the match to TRBD1 covers 7 bases. CDR3 length: 16 residues. In germline, CDR1 is SGHVS, CDR2 FQNEAQ. J gave up 1 base and V 8 bases, and 13 bases lay outside the gene matches. The CDR3 sequence is CASFKTVGQWNTEAFF. In nucleotides, the CDR3 is TGTGCCAGCTTCAAGACAGTGGGACAGTGGAACACTGAAGCTTTCTTT.